Presented here are 10 T cell receptor beta chains from one specimen sequenced in a study of neoadjuvant nivolumab and ipilimumab in lung cancer. Produced via immunoSEQ multiplex PCR; TCRdb's table is partial and in-frame only. Among about 26,000 clones listed, 75% to 85% were seen once. The specimen comprised tumor tissue, sampled after neoadjuvant nivolumab, alone or with ipilimumab, at or shortly before surgery. The receptors stem from an adult with non-small cell lung cancer.

J is TRBJ1-2 and V is TRBV7-9, with D possibly TRBD1 on 6 matching bases. The CDR3 is 19 residues long. With 2 bases removed from V and 2 bases from J, the gap between germline ends came to 24 bases. Germline V gene data show CDR1 as SEHNR and CDR2 as FQNEAQ (reference sequence). The DNA for the CDR3 is TGTGCCAGCAGCTTACTAGGGGGGAGTACACGACTACCGAACTATGGCTACACCTTC. Its translation is CASSLLGGSTRLPNYGYTF. Full variable domain (missing parts from reference TRBV7-9 and TRBJ1-2): DTGVSQNPRHKITKRGQNVTFRCDPISEHNRLYWYRQTLGQGPEFLTYFQNEAQLEKSRLLSDRFSAERPKGSFSTLEIQRTEQGDSAMYLCASSLLGGSTRLPNYGYTFGSGTRLTVV.

This chain links TRBV18 with TRBJ2-2; the D is unclear. The CDR3 is 15 residues long. Trimming took 3 bases from V and 3 from J, leaving 11 bases between them. The germline gives CDR1 KGHSH, CDR2 LQKENI. CDR3 sequence: CASSPYNRDTGELFF. The CDR3 region has the DNA TGTGCCAGCTCACCGTACAACCGGGACACCGGGGAGCTGTTTTTT.

The chain recombines TRBV4-2 with TRBJ2-1; 8 bases are a match to TRBD2. V gave up 0 bases and J gave up 4 bases; unmatched junction bases: 8. The germline CDR1 and CDR2 sequences are LGHNA and YNFKEQ. This CDR3 comprises 17 residues. This CDR3 is CASSQDPAGDLYNEQFF. CDR3 coding DNA: TGTGCCAGCAGCCAAGATCCAGCGGGAGACCTTTACAATGAGCAGTTCTTC.

This chain connects TRBV7-9 to TRBJ2-5; 11 bases are shared with TRBD2. The germline gives CDR1 SEHNR, CDR2 FQNEAQ (reference sequence). V lost 4 bases and J lost 5; bases outside the gene matches: 3. This CDR3 contains 14 residues. CDR3 protein: CASSSTSGIETQYF. DNA of the CDR3: TGTGCCAGCAGCTCGACTAGCGGGATTGAGACCCAGTACTTC.

The V gene is TRBV18, the J gene TRBJ2-7, with 11 nucleotides matching TRBD2. Losses at the gene ends were 6 bases for V and 3 bases for J; bases not matched to a gene: 10. Germline-derived CDR1 and CDR2 are KGHSH and LQKENI. The CDR3 loop spans 16 amino acids. CDR3 DNA sequence: TGTGCCAGCTCCCCCAATCTAGCGGGAGGAGACTACGAGCAGTACTTC. This encodes CASSPNLAGGDYEQYF.

This chain joins TRBV25-1 and TRBJ1-2; the D is unclear. The V end lost 2 bases, the J end lost 5 bases, and 6 bases lay between the germline ends. CDR3 size: 12 residues. Germline V gene data show CDR1 as MGHDK and CDR2 as SYGVNS. The CDR3 spells CASSEHSYGYTF. DNA of the CDR3: TGTGCCAGCAGTGAACATAGTTATGGCTACACCTTC.

The CDR3 sequence is CASSMGLAVYNEQFF. DNA for the CDR3: TGCGCCAGCAGCATGGGACTAGCGGTTTACAATGAGCAGTTCTTC. The chain carries TRBV5-1 and TRBJ2-1, with 11 bases matching TRBD2. V trimming: 4 bases; J trimming: 4 bases; junction bases outside the gene matches: 4. This CDR3 contains 15 residues. Germline assignment: CDR1 SGHRS and CDR2 YFSETQ.

This clone is labeled as medium-sized. The V gene is TRBV18, the J gene TRBJ1-4; 7 positions match TRBD1. V gave up 3 bases and J gave up 6 bases; unmatched junction bases: 4. CDR3 size: 14 residues. Germline CDR1 and CDR2: KGHSH and LQKENI. The CDR3 DNA follows: TGTGCCAGCTCACCCGGGACAGCCGATGAAAAACTGTTTTTT. It is translated as CASSPGTADEKLFF.

The chain combines TRBV6-5 with TRBJ1-2; D may be TRBD1 (6 bases). Germline V gene data show CDR1 as MNHEY and CDR2 as SVGAGI. The length of the CDR3 is 15 residues. With 5 bases removed from V and 0 bases from J, the gap between germline ends came to 13 bases. The CDR3 sequence is CASSGTGSTNYGYTF. CDR3 DNA: TGTGCCAGCAGTGGAACAGGGTCGACTAACTATGGCTACACCTTC.

The gene calls are TRBV28 and TRBJ2-7, with a weak D call TRBD1 (6 bases). The CDR3 length is 14 residues. Per the germline V gene, CDR1 is MDHEN and CDR2 is SYDVKM. The germline V and J ends were trimmed by 5 bases and 6 bases, with 17 bases remaining between them. CDR3 region: CASSIGQSGSEQYF. The CDR3 DNA reads as TGTGCCAGCAGTATAGGACAGTCGGGGAGCGAGCAGTACTTC.